This paragraph covers one TCR beta chain sequence. Its target is unknown. This sample is part of a study of cytomegalovirus exposure and HLA in healthy donors. Study observations and caveats: A list of approximately 150 TCR beta chains associated with cytomegalovirus was given. Clusters of TCRs from the first cohort tended to co-occur in the 100 to 150 validation repertoires (as a later analysis found). Through in vitro validation, a few CMV-associated chains were shown to be specific for CMV antigens. Most sequenced TCRs were rare (though some public TCRs occurred in many donors).

Germline assignment: CDR1 SQVTM and CDR2 ANQGSEA. This CDR3 has 12 amino acids. Unmatched junction bases numbered 5, after V lost 6 bases and J lost 7 bases. Some clones are missing from TCRdb's copy, which holds only in-frame ones; the method was immunoSEQ multiplex PCR. The sample consists of over 110,000 clones, around nine tenths of them appearing once. This clonotype was sampled from a man between 18 and 35 years old in good health and CMV-seropositive. The J gene is TRBJ1-4, the V gene TRBV29-1; 7 nucleotides agree with TRBD1. Sequencing was done on a sample of PBMCs. Here the CDR3 reads CSVRTGGEKLFF. CDR3 sequence (DNA): TGCAGCGTACGGACAGGTGGTGAAAAACTGTTTTTT.